Listed here are 26 T cell receptor beta chains from one sample, sequenced in a study of beta chain features in type 1 diabetes. The whole isolated RNA underwent reverse transcription, so sequencing captured expressed TCRB transcripts. Using immunoSEQ multiplex PCR, the repertoire was profiled, and TCRdb retains in-frame clones only, with some absent. The sample lists fewer than 400,000 clones, approximately 8% occurring once. Material: central memory CD4+ T cells from blood. The source of these receptors is a woman aged 18 to 35 in good health.

This clone was counted a few times. The chain recombines TRBV5-1 with TRBJ2-1; possibly TRBD2 for D (5 bases). CDR3 length equals 14 residues. V gave up 5 bases and J gave up 2 bases, with 11 bases separating them. The germline V gene encodes CDR1 SGHRS and CDR2 YFSETQ. The CDR3 region is CASRAALAYNEQFF. The CDR3 nucleotides are TGCGCCAGCAGGGCTGCACTAGCCTACAATGAGCAGTTCTTC.

This clone has only a few counts. The rearrangement uses TRBV5-1 and TRBJ2-6, with a tentative D call TRBD2 (5 bases). Germline assignment: CDR1 SGHRS and CDR2 YFSETQ. The V end lost 1 base, the J end lost 0 bases, and 8 bases lay between the germline ends. CDR3 length: 16 amino acids. The CDR3 DNA reads as TGCGCCAGCAGCTTGTCTCGGGACTCTGGGGCCAACGTCCTGACTTTC. It encodes CASSLSRDSGANVLTF.

The V and J genes are TRBV7-2 and TRBJ2-5; D is uncertain. Germline V CDR1 and CDR2: SGHTA, FQGNSA. The CDR3 totals 14 residues. With 1 base removed from V and 9 bases from J, the gap between germline ends came to 15 bases. For the CDR3, the DNA is TGTGCCAGCAGCTTAGGTACTATCGGCAGAGCCCAGTACTTC. Amino acid sequence: CASSLGTIGRAQYF.

This chain uses TRBV5-1 with TRBJ2-7, with TRBD1 matching 8 bases. Germline V gene sequence: CDR1 SGHRS, CDR2 YFSETQ. Germline trimming cut 4 bases from V and 6 bases from J; bases unmatched to any gene: 6. CDR3 size: 13 residues. The CDR3 loop reads CASSLDRGTEQYF. DNA of the CDR3: TGCGCCAGCAGCCTAGACAGGGGAACCGAGCAGTACTTC.

The sample holds a few counts of this clone. This chain uses TRBV4-2 with TRBJ1-2; D gene ambiguous. V lost 0 bases, J lost 4 bases, and 9 bases lay in between. The germline V gene has CDR1 LGHNA and CDR2 YNFKEQ. The CDR3 runs to 14 residues. The CDR3 sequence is CASSQDWDSYGYTF. The DNA for the CDR3 is TGTGCCAGCAGCCAAGATTGGGATTCCTATGGCTACACCTTC.

V is TRBV7-9 and J is TRBJ2-5; no firm D call. The CDR3 has 14 amino acids. Germline lookup yields CDR1 SEHNR and CDR2 FQNEAQ (reference sequence). Trimming cost V 1 base and J 2 bases, with 8 bases left between them. CDR3: CASSLVGGQETQYF. The CDR3 region has the DNA TGTGCCAGCAGCTTAGTAGGCGGACAAGAGACCCAGTACTTC.

This clone was detected a few times. The chain combines TRBV2 with TRBJ2-4, with D possibly being TRBD2 (7 bases). This CDR3 region has 15 residues. Trimming took off 2 bases at V and 1 base at J, with 9 bases between the two ends. Germline V gives CDR1 SNHLY, CDR2 FYNNEI. The chain's CDR3 is CASSERGAAKNIQYF. Here the CDR3 DNA reads TGTGCCAGCAGTGAACGGGGGGCGGCCAAAAACATTCAGTACTTC.

This clone was seen more than once but under ten times. This rearrangement joins TRBV7-2 to TRBJ2-1, with 12 positions matching TRBD2. V shed 3 bases and J 9 bases; nucleotides not matched to a gene: 3. CDR1 and CDR2 (germline): SGHTA, FQGNSA. CDR3 size: 14 residues. The CDR3 DNA is TGTGCCAGCAGCTTCCGACTAGCGGGAGTTGAGCAGTTCTTC. Protein sequence: CASSFRLAGVEQFF.

This chain links TRBV20-1 with TRBJ2-7; D remains unclear. Germline V gives CDR1 DFQATT, CDR2 SNEGSKA (reference sequence). The germline V and J ends were trimmed by 5 bases and 4 bases, with 9 bases remaining between them. The CDR3 is 11 amino acids. The CDR3 loop is CSAEPVYEQYF. The DNA of the CDR3 is TGCAGTGCTGAGCCGGTTTACGAGCAGTACTTC.

V and J are TRBV7-2 and TRBJ1-5, with no clear D. Deletions cut 8 bases from V and 7 bases from J, with 15 bases between. The CDR3 is 13 residues long. Per germline, CDR1 SGHTA and CDR2 FQGNSA. CDR3 sequence (DNA): TGTGCCAGCCTAGAAGGGTATGGCCAGCCCCAGCATTTT. Amino acid sequence: CASLEGYGQPQHF. Full variable domain (remainder filled in from reference TRBV7-2 and TRBJ1-5): GAGVSQSPSNKVTEKGKDVELRCDPISGHTALYWYRQSLGQGLEFLIYFQGNSAPDKSGLPSDRFSAERTGGSVSTLTIQRTQQEDSAVYLCASLEGYGQPQHFGDGTRLSIL.

In this sample, this clone turned up a few times. J is TRBJ1-1 and V is TRBV28; D ambiguous. With 10 bases removed from V and 7 bases from J, the gap between germline ends came to 4 bases. Germline V CDR1 and CDR2: MDHEN, SYDVKM. The CDR3 covers 8 residues. CDR3 nucleotides: TGTGCCACCGATGAAGCTTTCTTT. This encodes CATDEAFF. Filled out from reference TRBV28 and TRBJ1-1, the complete variable domain reads DVKVTQSSRYLVKRTGEKVFLECVQDMDHENMFWYRQDPGLGLRLIYFSYDVKMKEKGDIPEGYSVSREKKERFSLILESASTNQTSMYLCATDEAFFGQGTRLTVV.

The chain has TRBV27 and TRBJ1-2, with D maybe TRBD1 (5 bases). The length of the CDR3 is 14 residues. Germline loops: CDR1 MNHEY, CDR2 SMNVEV (reference sequence). With 3 bases removed from V and 2 bases from J, the gap between germline ends came to 10 bases. As DNA, the CDR3 is TGTGCCAGCAGTTTTAGAGGGGCCAACTATGGCTACACCTTC. This gives the protein CASSFRGANYGYTF.

CDR3 residues: CASSTRLLYEQYF. DNA of the CDR3: TGTGCCAGCAGCACGAGACTACTCTACGAGCAGTACTTC. This rearrangement joins TRBV7-2 to TRBJ2-5; D may be TRBD2 (5 bases). The J call may be mistaken, given a closer DNA end match to TRBJ2-7. Germline V gene lookup returns CDR1 SGHTA and CDR2 FQGNSA. The CDR3 extends over 13 amino acids.

This clone was seen more than once but under ten times. V and J are TRBV18 and TRBJ2-1; 9 bases align to TRBD2. This CDR3 comprises 16 residues. Trimming cost V 3 bases and J 7 bases; bases outside gene matches: 10. Germline V gene data show CDR1 as KGHSH and CDR2 as LQKENI. CDR3 residues: CASSPVSGRGRNEQFF. CDR3 nucleotides: TGTGCCAGCTCACCCGTTAGCGGGAGAGGTCGAAATGAGCAGTTCTTC.

In this sample, this clone turned up a few times. J is TRBJ2-5 and V is TRBV20-1, with D hard to call. The germline V gene has CDR1 DFQATT and CDR2 SNEGSKA (reference sequence). The CDR3 sequence is 10 residues long. CDR3 DNA: TGCAGCGGCTACATCGGGACCCAGTACTTC. Amino acids: CSGYIGTQYF.

V is TRBV5-4 and J is TRBJ2-1, with 8 bases that match TRBD1. Losses at the gene ends were 0 bases for V and 6 bases for J; bases not matched to a gene: 8. CDR1 and CDR2 (germline): SGHNT, YYREEE (reference sequence). The CDR3 extends over 16 amino acids. CDR3 DNA sequence: TGTGCCAGCAGCTTGGCGCCCAGGGGGCAAGTCAATGAGCAGTTCTTC. Residues: CASSLAPRGQVNEQFF.

There are a few counts of this clone. The V call is TRBV18, the J call TRBJ2-7; the match to TRBD2 covers 11 bases. Germline V gene data show CDR1 as KGHSH and CDR2 as LQKENI. J lost 4 bases, V lost 1 base, and 3 bases had no gene match. The CDR3 covers 15 residues. CDR3 protein: CASSPRTSGGYEQYF. The CDR3 nucleotides are TGTGCCAGCTCACCACGTACTAGCGGGGGTTACGAGCAGTACTTC.

This chain joins TRBV5-1 and TRBJ2-1, with TRBD2 matching 12 bases. The trim removed 4 bases at V and 8 bases at J, leaving 7 bases unmatched. The CDR3 runs 15 residues. Germline V gives CDR1 SGHRS, CDR2 YFSETQ. The DNA of the CDR3 is TGCGCCAGCAGCCGACTAGCGGGAGCTGAGGATGAGCAGTTCTTC. The encoded protein is CASSRLAGAEDEQFF.

The genes are TRBV29-1 and TRBJ1-2; D gene ambiguous. Looked up from germline, CDR1 is SQVTM and CDR2 is ANQGSEA. Deletions cut 4 bases from V and 4 bases from J, with 10 bases between. This CDR3 has 12 amino acids. CDR3 bases: TGCAGCGTTGGGGTTCATACCTATGGCTACACCTTC. It encodes CSVGVHTYGYTF.

This clone was counted only a few times. The chain uses TRBV7-9 and TRBJ1-2, with no clear D. The germline V gene has CDR1 SEHNR and CDR2 FQNEAQ (reference sequence). CDR3 size: 14 residues. Between the trimmed V and J ends, which lost 5 bases and 4 bases, there was a span of 14 bases. CDR3 amino acids: CASSLELMGYGYTF. CDR3 bases: TGTGCCAGCAGCCTAGAACTAATGGGCTATGGCTACACCTTC.

This clone was seen a handful of times. The chain links TRBV10-3 to TRBJ2-1, with TRBD2 as a possible D gene (5 bases). Trimming removed 6 bases at V and 8 bases at J, with 14 bases between. The length of the CDR3 is 13 residues. From germline, CDR1 is ENHRY and CDR2 SYGVKD. CDR3 sequence reads: CAISEDSSDEQFF. DNA for the CDR3: TGTGCCATCAGCGAGGACTCGAGCGATGAGCAGTTCTTC.

This sequence joins TRBV11-2 and TRBJ2-5, with D perhaps TRBD2 (6 bases). The CDR3 has 14 residues. With 0 bases removed from V and 7 bases from J, the gap between germline ends came to 12 bases. The germline gives CDR1 SGHAT, CDR2 FQNNGV. The CDR3 spells CASSLESLARTQYF. CDR3 DNA: TGTGCCAGCAGCTTAGAGTCTCTAGCGCGGACCCAGTACTTC. The whole variable domain, filled in from reference TRBV11-2 and TRBJ2-5, reads EAGVAQSPRYKIIEKRQSVAFWCNPISGHATLYWYQQILGQGPKLLIQFQNNGVVDDSQLPKDRFSAERLKGVDSTLKIQPAKLEDSAVYLCASSLESLARTQYFGPGTRLLVL.

V usage is TRBV9 and J usage is TRBJ2-2, with 9 nucleotides matching TRBD2. The CDR3 totals 16 residues. Germline V gene lookup returns CDR1 SGDLS and CDR2 YYNGEE. Trimming removed 0 bases from V and 5 bases from J; junction bases left unmatched: 5. CDR3 nucleotides: TGTGCCAGCAGCGTAGGGGCTAGCGGGACGACCGGGGAGCTGTTTTTT. Amino acid sequence: CASSVGASGTTGELFF. Full variable domain (missing parts from reference TRBV9 and TRBJ2-2): DSGVTQTPKHLITATGQRVTLRCSPRSGDLSVYWYQQSLDQGLQFLIQYYNGEERAKGNILERFSAQQFPDLHSELNLSSLELGDSALYFCASSVGASGTTGELFFGEGSRLTVL.

This chain links TRBV5-1 with TRBJ2-1; TRBD2 matches at 14 bases. There are 20 residues in the CDR3. CDR1 and CDR2 (germline): SGHRS, YFSETQ. V lost 6 bases and J lost 8; bases outside the gene matches: 22. CDR3 residues: CASMGRLTSGRARDAHEQFF. The CDR3 region has the DNA TGCGCCAGCATGGGGAGGTTGACTAGCGGGAGGGCCCGTGATGCACATGAGCAGTTCTTC.

This clone has at least ten counts. The chain has TRBV7-2 and TRBJ2-7; D is ambiguous. The CDR3 runs 14 residues. The germline V gene has CDR1 SGHTA and CDR2 FQGNSA. V lost 5 bases and J 5 bases, leaving 16 bases between the germline ends. CDR3 nucleotides: TGTGCCAGCAGCCGAAGCGCACTCCGTGACGAGCAGTACTTC. This codes for CASSRSALRDEQYF.

There are a few counts of this clone. The gene calls are TRBV6-1 and TRBJ1-4; the D is unclear. CDR1 is MNHNS and CDR2 is SASEGT in the germline V gene. Trimming removed 2 bases from V and 0 bases from J, with 4 bases in between. The CDR3 sequence is 14 residues long. The CDR3 is CASSEPATNEKLFF. CDR3 DNA: TGTGCCAGCAGTGAACCAGCAACTAATGAAAAACTGTTTTTT.